This T cell receptor (beta chain) came from a study of blood T cell repertoires in COVID-19. Overall study: T cells, B-cell-depleted T cells, or PBMCs supplied cDNA or gDNA.

The V gene's germline CDR1 is ENHRY and CDR2 SYGVKD. The CDR3 totals 13 residues. V dropped 5 bases and J dropped 5; count of bases not matched to a gene: 5. Original data processing: Amplifying reference gene primers gave estimates of nucleated cell counts. The repertoire was sequenced with immunoSEQ multiplex PCR; TCRdb's copy has only in-frame clones and lacks some. Clone size and V and J calls were adopted from that table, with D and trimming inferred from the DNA. The table shows approximately 350,000 clones, with more than 70% occurring only once. What was sequenced was peripheral blood. The V call is TRBV10-3, the J call TRBJ1-1; TRBD1 matches 7 bases. The TCR comes from a man aged 35-49 years with acute or convalescent COVID-19. The CDR3 DNA sequence: TGTGCCATCAGTCAACCGGGACAGACTGAAGCTTTCTTT. This gives the protein CAISQPGQTEAFF.